The 20 T cell receptor beta chains below all came from one sample that was sequenced in a study of cytomegalovirus exposure and HLA in healthy donors. A multiplex PCR was run with 60 Vbeta primers and 13 Jbeta primers. Sequenced by immunoSEQ multiplex PCR; TCRdb stores in-frame clones only, minus some. The data show around 88,000 clones, about 74% seen once. Sequencing used PBMCs. All receptors come from a male donor in good health and CMV-seronegative.

The chain combines TRBV2 with TRBJ2-2; tentative D call: TRBD1 (6 bases). This CDR3 spans 15 amino acids. Between the trimmed V and J ends, which lost 4 bases and 4 bases, there was a span of 13 bases. Germline V lookup: CDR1 SNHLY, CDR2 FYNNEI. CDR3 coding DNA: TGTGCCAGCAGTGCTACAGGGAGATCCACCGGGGAGCTGTTTTTT. Its protein product is CASSATGRSTGELFF.

The rearrangement uses TRBV28 and TRBJ2-7; 8 nucleotides match TRBD2. The CDR3 totals 17 residues. Germline V lookup: CDR1 MDHEN, CDR2 SYDVKM. V was pared by 2 bases and J by 3 bases, with 12 bases of the junction left unmatched. CDR3 sequence: CASSLRLGLVSGYEQYF. For the CDR3, the DNA is TGTGCCAGCAGTTTACGCCTGGGACTAGTCAGTGGCTACGAGCAGTACTTC.

CDR3 DNA: TGTGCCAGTAGTTCTTCGGGACAGGGGAATCAGCCCCAGCATTTT. It translates to CASSSSGQGNQPQHF. V is TRBV19 and J is TRBJ1-5; 10 nucleotides line up with TRBD1. The length of the CDR3 is 15 residues. With 5 bases clipped from V and 4 bases from J, the junction kept 5 bases outside the gene matches. Germline V gene sequence: CDR1 LNHDA, CDR2 SQIVND (reference sequence).

The V call is TRBV7-9, the J call TRBJ2-1; D possibly corresponds to TRBD2 (7 bases). Trimming shortened V by 5 bases and J by 10 bases, and 18 bases separated the two germline ends. The CDR3 sequence is 14 residues long. Germline loops: CDR1 SEHNR, CDR2 FQNEAQ (reference sequence). The CDR3 here is CASSRLSQGGEQFF. The CDR3 DNA reads as TGTGCCAGCAGCCGATTATCACAGGGAGGGGAGCAGTTCTTC.

J is TRBJ2-5 and V is TRBV29-1; 7 nucleotides match TRBD2. The CDR3 consists of 16 residues. Germline CDR1 SQVTM, CDR2 ANQGSEA. The J segment lost 2 bases and the V segment lost 5 bases, leaving 14 bases of the junction unmatched. This CDR3 reads CSVPADGGSPQETQYF. The CDR3 DNA reads as TGCAGCGTTCCCGCGGATGGCGGGAGCCCACAAGAGACCCAGTACTTC.

The rearrangement links TRBV5-4 to TRBJ2-2, with D perhaps matching TRBD1 (6 bases). The CDR3 is 15 residues long. CDR1 and CDR2 (germline): SGHNT, YYREEE (reference sequence). V lost 4 bases to trimming and J lost 1 base, with 11 bases between them. The CDR3, as DNA: TGTGCCAGCAGCATCCCGACAGGGAACACCGGGGAGCTGTTTTTT. Translating it yields CASSIPTGNTGELFF.

The chain recombines TRBV12-5 with TRBJ1-1; D perhaps matches TRBD1 (5 bases). V was pared by 1 base and J by 0 bases, with 9 bases between. This CDR3 has 15 amino acids. Germline lookup yields CDR1 LGHNT and CDR2 FRNRAP. DNA for the CDR3: TGTGCTAGTGGTTTGGGGACACACGTGAACACTGAAGCTTTCTTT. Protein: CASGLGTHVNTEAFF. Full variable domain (remainder filled in from reference TRBV12-5 and TRBJ1-1): DARVTQTPRHKVTEMGQEVTMRCQPILGHNTVFWYRQTMMQGLELLAYFRNRAPLDDSGMPKDRFSAEMPDATLATLKIQPSEPRDSAVYFCASGLGTHVNTEAFFGQGTRLTVV.

V and J are TRBV5-1 and TRBJ2-7; 10 bases align to TRBD2. The J call may not be correct, given that the DNA end is closer to TRBJ2-5. The CDR3 loop spans 15 amino acids. From germline, CDR1 is SGHRS and CDR2 YFSETQ. The CDR3 DNA follows: TGCGCCAGCTGGTGGGGGACTAGCGAGACAGAGACCCAGTACTTC. Protein sequence: CASWWGTSETETQYF.

Regarding this clone: Because the CDR3 is missing its conserved closing phenylalanine or tryptophan, this is likely a read error. The chain combines TRBV5-4 with TRBJ1-1, with D possibly TRBD1 on 6 matching bases. CDR1 is SGHNT, CDR2 YYREEE, per germline (reference sequence). The ends were cut back, 10 bases at V and 6 bases at J, with 22 bases in the middle. The CDR3 sequence is 14 residues long. The CDR3 spells CAGGRVSGGAEAFV. DNA for the CDR3: TGTGCCGGCGGGAGAGTATCTGGGGGCGCTGAAGCTTTCGTT.

The genes are TRBV10-2 and TRBJ2-1, with 11 nucleotides matching TRBD2. The CDR3 spans 14 residues. In germline, CDR1 is WSHSY, CDR2 SAAADI. With V trimmed by 6 bases and J by 8 bases, 6 bases remained unmatched. Written as DNA, the CDR3 is TGCGCCAGCAGACTAGCGGGAGATATGTATGAGCAGTTCTTC. It is translated as CASRLAGDMYEQFF.

This chain connects TRBV6-5 to TRBJ1-3; D gene ambiguous. Trimming left V 6 bases short and J 0 bases short, with 12 bases between. CDR3 length equals 15 residues. Germline values: CDR1 MNHEY, CDR2 SVGAGI. The CDR3 here is CASSSTQTSGNTIYF. CDR3 DNA: TGTGCCAGCAGCAGCACACAGACCTCTGGAAACACCATATATTTT.

The CDR3 DNA reads TGTGCCAGCAGTTTATCGCGACTCGCTACCTACGAGCAGTACTTC. Translation gives CASSLSRLATYEQYF. The chain uses TRBV27 and TRBJ2-7, with D hard to call. The V end was cut by 0 bases, the J end by 2 bases, with 11 bases between. CDR1 and CDR2 (germline): MNHEY, SMNVEV (reference sequence). The CDR3 length is 15 residues.

This chain connects TRBV5-1 to TRBJ1-5; D is unresolved. V lost 5 bases, J lost 4 bases, and 13 bases lay in between. The CDR3 has 14 amino acids. The V gene's germline CDR1 is SGHRS and CDR2 YFSETQ. CDR3 sequence: CASSDGVANQPQHF. The CDR3, as DNA: TGCGCCAGCAGTGACGGGGTTGCAAATCAGCCCCAGCATTTT.

The V gene is TRBV6-5, the J gene TRBJ2-1; the match to TRBD2 covers 10 bases. CDR1 and CDR2 from the germline V gene are MNHEY and SVGAGI. V gave up 6 bases and J gave up 9 bases; unmatched junction bases: 8. The CDR3 contains 14 residues. CDR3 sequence: CASRGASGSSEQFF. The CDR3 DNA sequence: TGTGCCAGCAGGGGGGCTAGCGGGAGTTCTGAGCAGTTCTTC.

This sequence joins TRBV5-1 and TRBJ2-2, with 12 bases identical to TRBD1. Per the germline V gene, CDR1 is SGHRS and CDR2 is YFSETQ. V was pared by 4 bases and J by 6 bases, with 7 bases of the junction left unmatched. The CDR3 is made up of 16 amino acids. CDR3: CASSQGQGALSGELFF. CDR3 nucleotide sequence: TGCGCCAGCAGCCAGGGACAGGGGGCGTTATCCGGGGAGCTGTTTTTT.

The chain employs TRBV10-1 and TRBJ2-1; 9 bases are a match to TRBD2. This CDR3 has 15 amino acids. CDR1 WNHNN and CDR2 SYGVQD come from the germline V gene (reference sequence). After removal of 6 bases from V and 7 bases from J, the junction contained 10 bases not matched to a gene. The CDR3 protein is CASRPGTSPTNEQFF. CDR3 sequence (DNA): TGCGCCAGCAGGCCCGGGACTAGCCCAACGAATGAGCAGTTCTTC.

The chain links TRBV6-1 to TRBJ2-1; 9 bases map to TRBD1. The CDR3 sequence is 14 residues long. Trimming took 7 bases from V and 14 from J; bases not matched to a gene: 15. Germline V gene sequence: CDR1 MNHNS, CDR2 SASEGT. CDR3 coding DNA: TGTGCCAGCAAGGTCCCGGGACAGGGTTTGGCGGAGTTCTTC. Its translation is CASKVPGQGLAEFF.

The chain links TRBV4-2 to TRBJ2-3, with 9 bases that match TRBD2. CDR1 and CDR2 from the germline V gene are LGHNA and YNFKEQ. The junction had 7 bases not matched to a gene; V was cut back by 6 bases and J by 0 bases. The CDR3 loop spans 16 amino acids. The CDR3 here is CASRGLARTSTDTQYF. CDR3 nucleotide sequence: TGTGCCAGCAGGGGACTAGCTCGAACCAGCACAGATACGCAGTATTTT.

The chain combines TRBV28 with TRBJ1-1; D gene ambiguous. Germline CDR1 reads MDHEN; CDR2 reads SYDVKM. Trimming removed 4 bases from V and 10 bases from J, with 10 bases in between. CDR3 length: 11 amino acids. The CDR3 sequence is CASSSTRGAFF. CDR3 bases: TGTGCCAGCAGTTCCACACGGGGAGCTTTCTTT.

The chain recombines TRBV5-1 with TRBJ1-6; D unclear. Germline lookup yields CDR1 SGHRS and CDR2 YFSETQ. The CDR3 is 14 amino acids. Between the trimmed V and J ends, which lost 5 bases and 9 bases, there was a span of 15 bases. As DNA, the CDR3 is TGCGCCAGCAGGTCCGAACAAGATGGTTCACCCCTCCACTTT. The encoded protein is CASRSEQDGSPLHF.